This TCR beta chain comes out of a study of T-cell memory formation after mild COVID-19. Trimming at V came to 7 bases and at J to 4 bases, leaving 4 bases not matched to a gene. From germline, CDR1 is MNHEY and CDR2 SVGAGI. The length of the CDR3 is 13 residues. This clonotype was seen a few times. Its antigen is as yet unknown. Study conclusions and caveats: Clonal second-wave expansions that peaked on day 37 had unconfirmed SARS-CoV-2 specificity. Mostly located in CM and EM were contracting CD4+ clones, with contracting CD8+ clones located in EMRA. Cross-reactive memory apparently joined, as some responding clones appeared in pre-infection memory.

Amplification by 5'RACE using constant-segment primers produced TCR alpha and TCR beta cDNA libraries that carried sample barcodes and UMIs. TCRdb passed the 5' RACE reads through MiXCR, listing each CDR3 protein once. The data show hundreds of thousands of distinct CDR3 sequences, less than 25% seen once. Source material: PBMCs or a T cell subset sorted from them (not recorded which). The origin of this receptor is an adult woman who had mild COVID-19 (a few samples of this study predate the infection). Cell type and time point are not known. This rearrangement joins TRBV6-5 to TRBJ2-1, with TRBD2 identical over 7 bases. The DNA of the CDR3 is TGTGCCAGCAATCCTAGCGGATACAATGAGCAGTTCTTC. This translates into CASNPSGYNEQFF.